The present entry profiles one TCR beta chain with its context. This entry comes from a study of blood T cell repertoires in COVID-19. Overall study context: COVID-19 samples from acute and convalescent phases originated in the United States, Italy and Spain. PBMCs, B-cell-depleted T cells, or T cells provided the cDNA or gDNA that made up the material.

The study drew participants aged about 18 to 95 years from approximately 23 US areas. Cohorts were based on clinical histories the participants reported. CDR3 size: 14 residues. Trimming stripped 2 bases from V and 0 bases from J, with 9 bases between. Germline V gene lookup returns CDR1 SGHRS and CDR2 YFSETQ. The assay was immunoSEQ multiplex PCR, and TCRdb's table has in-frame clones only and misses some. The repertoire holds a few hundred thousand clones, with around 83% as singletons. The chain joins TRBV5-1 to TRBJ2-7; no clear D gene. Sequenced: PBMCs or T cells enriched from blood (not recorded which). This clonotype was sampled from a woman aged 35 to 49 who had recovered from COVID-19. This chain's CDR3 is CASSFGGSSYEQYF. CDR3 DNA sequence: TGCGCCAGCAGCTTCGGCGGATCCTCCTACGAGCAGTACTTC.